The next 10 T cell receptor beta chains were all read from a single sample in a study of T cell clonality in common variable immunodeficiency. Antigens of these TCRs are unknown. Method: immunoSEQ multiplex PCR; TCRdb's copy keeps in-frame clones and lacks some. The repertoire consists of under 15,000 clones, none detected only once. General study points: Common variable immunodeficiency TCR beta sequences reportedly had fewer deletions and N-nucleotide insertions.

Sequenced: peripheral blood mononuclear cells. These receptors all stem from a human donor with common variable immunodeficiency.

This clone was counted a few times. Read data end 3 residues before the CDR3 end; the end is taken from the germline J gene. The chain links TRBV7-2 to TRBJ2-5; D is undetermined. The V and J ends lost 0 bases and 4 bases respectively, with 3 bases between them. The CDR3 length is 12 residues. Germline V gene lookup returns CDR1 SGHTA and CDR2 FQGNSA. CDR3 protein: CASSLARETQYF. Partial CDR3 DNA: TGTGCCAGCAGCTTAGCGCGAGAGACC.

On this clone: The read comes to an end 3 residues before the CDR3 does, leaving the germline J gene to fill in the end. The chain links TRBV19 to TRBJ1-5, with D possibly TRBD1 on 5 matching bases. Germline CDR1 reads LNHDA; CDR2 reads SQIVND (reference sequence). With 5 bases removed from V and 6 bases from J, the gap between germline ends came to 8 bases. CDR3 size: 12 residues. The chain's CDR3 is CASSLRGQPQHF. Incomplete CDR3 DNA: TGTGCCAGTAGTCTTAGGGGTCAGCCC.

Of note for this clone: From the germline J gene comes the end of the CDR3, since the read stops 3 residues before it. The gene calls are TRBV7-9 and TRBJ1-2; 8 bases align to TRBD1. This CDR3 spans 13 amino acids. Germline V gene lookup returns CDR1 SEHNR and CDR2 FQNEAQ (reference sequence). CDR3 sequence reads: CASSLRDRSGYTF. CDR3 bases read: TGTGCCAGCAGCTTACGGGACAGGAGCGGC.

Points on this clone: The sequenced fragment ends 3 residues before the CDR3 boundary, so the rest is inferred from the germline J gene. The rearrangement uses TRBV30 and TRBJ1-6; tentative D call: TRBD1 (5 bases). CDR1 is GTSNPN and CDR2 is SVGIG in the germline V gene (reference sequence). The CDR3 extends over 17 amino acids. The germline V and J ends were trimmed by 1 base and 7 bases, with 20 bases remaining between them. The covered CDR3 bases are TGTGCCTGGAGTGCCTACGCGTTGGGGACTGCAAATTCACCC. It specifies CAWSAYALGTANSP. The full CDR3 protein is CAWSAYALGTANSPLHF.

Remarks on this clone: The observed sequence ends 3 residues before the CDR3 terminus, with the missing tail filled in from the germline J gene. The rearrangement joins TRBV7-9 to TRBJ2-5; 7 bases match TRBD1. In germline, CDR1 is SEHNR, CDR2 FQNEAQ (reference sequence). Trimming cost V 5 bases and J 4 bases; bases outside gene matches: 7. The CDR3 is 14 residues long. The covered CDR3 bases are TGTGCCAGCAGCGCCACAGGGGAAGGAGAGACC. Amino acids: CASSATGEGET. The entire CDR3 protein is CASSATGEGETQYF. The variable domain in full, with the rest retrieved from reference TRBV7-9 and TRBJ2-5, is DTGVSQNPRHKITKRGQNVTFRCDPISEHNRLYWYRQTLGQGPEFLTYFQNEAQLEKSRLLSDRFSAERPKGSFSTLEIQRTEQGDSAMYLCASSATGEGETQYFGPGTRLLVL.

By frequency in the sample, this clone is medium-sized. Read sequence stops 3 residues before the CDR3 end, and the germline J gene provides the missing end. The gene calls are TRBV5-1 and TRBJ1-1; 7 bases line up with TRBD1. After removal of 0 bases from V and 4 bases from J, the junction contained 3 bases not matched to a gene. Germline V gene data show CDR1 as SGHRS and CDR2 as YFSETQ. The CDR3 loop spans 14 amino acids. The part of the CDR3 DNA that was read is TGCGCCAGCAGCTTGGCCACAGGGGTCACTGAA. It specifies CASSLATGVTE. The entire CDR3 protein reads CASSLATGVTEAFF.

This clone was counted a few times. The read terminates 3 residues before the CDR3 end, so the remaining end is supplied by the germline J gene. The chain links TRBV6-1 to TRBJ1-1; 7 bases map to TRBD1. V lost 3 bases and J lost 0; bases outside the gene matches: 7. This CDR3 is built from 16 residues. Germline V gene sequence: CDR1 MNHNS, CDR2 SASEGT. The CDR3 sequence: CASSELLGTVNTEAFF. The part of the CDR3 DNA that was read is TGTGCCAGCAGTGAGCTACTCGGGACAGTGAACACTGAA.

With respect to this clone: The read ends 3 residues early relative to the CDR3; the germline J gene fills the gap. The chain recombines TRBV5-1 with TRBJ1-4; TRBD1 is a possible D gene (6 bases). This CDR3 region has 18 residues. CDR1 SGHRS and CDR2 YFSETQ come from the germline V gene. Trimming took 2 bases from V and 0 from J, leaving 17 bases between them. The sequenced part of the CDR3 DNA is TGCGCCAGCAGCTTAGGTTCGGGGGGCAAACCAACTAATGAAAAA. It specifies CASSLGSGGKPTNEK. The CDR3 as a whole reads CASSLGSGGKPTNEKLFF. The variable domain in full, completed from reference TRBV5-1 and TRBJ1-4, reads KAGVTQTPRYLIKTRGQQVTLSCSPISGHRSVSWYQQTPGQGLQFLFEYFSETQRNKGNFPGRFSGRQFSNSRSEMNVSTLELGDSALYLCASSLGSGGKPTNEKLFFGSGTQLSVL.

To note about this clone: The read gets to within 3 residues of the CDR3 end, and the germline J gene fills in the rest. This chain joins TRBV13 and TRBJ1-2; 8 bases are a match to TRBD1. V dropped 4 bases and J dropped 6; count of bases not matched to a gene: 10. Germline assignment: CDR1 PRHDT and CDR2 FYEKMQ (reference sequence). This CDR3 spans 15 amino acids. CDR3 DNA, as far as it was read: TGTGCCAGCAGCTCTACATTGACAGGGGCGGATGGC. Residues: CASSSTLTGADG. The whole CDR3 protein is CASSSTLTGADGYTF.

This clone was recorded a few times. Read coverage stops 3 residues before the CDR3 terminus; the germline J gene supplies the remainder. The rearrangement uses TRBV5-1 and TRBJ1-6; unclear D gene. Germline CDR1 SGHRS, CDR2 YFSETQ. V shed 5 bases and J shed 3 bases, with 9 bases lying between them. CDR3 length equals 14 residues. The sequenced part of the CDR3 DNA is TGCGCCAGCAGATCGGTTAACTATAATTCACCC. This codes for CASRSVNYNSP. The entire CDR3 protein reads CASRSVNYNSPLHF.